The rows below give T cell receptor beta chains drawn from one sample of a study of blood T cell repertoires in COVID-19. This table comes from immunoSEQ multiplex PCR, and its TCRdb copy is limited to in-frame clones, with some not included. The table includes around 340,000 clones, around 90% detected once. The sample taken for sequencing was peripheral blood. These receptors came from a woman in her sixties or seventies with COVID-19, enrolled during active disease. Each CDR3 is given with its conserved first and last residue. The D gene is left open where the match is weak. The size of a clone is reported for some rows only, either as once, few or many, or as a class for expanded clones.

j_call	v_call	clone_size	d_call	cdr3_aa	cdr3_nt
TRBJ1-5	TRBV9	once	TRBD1	CASSVEGAVQPQHF	TGTGCCAGCAGCGTAGAGGGGGCTGTTCAGCCCCAGCATTTT
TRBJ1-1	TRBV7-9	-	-	CASSALRTEDEAFF	TGTGCCAGCAGCGCCCTCCGGACGGAGGATGAAGCTTTCTTT
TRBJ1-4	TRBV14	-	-	CASSLRTPGLNEKLFF	TGTGCCAGCAGCCTACGGACTCCAGGACTTAATGAAAAACTGTTTTTT
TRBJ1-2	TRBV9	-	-	CASSVGSGANYGYTF	TGTGCCAGCAGCGTAGGCTCGGGAGCTAACTATGGCTACACCTTC
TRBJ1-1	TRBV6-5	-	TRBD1	CASSYQGVVTEAFF	TGTGCCAGCAGTTACCAGGGGGTGGTTACTGAAGCTTTCTTT
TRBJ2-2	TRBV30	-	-	CAASDRTAYYTGELFF	TGTGCCGCCAGTGACAGGACGGCCTACTACACCGGGGAGCTGTTTTTT
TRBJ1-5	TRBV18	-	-	CASSPGQSPQPQHF	TGTGCCAGCTCACCTGGACAGTCCCCTCAGCCCCAGCATTTT
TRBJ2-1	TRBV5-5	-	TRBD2	CASNPWTSGGEQFF	TGTGCCAGCAACCCTTGGACTAGCGGGGGGGAGCAGTTCTTC
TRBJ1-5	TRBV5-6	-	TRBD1	CASSAGTGNSNQPQHF	TGTGCCAGCAGTGCAGGGACAGGGAATAGCAATCAGCCCCAGCATTTT
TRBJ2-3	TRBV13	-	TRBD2	CASSSRGLAGGTGPDTQYF	TGTGCCAGCAGCTCCCGCGGACTAGCGGGGGGAACGGGCCCAGATACGCAGTATTTT
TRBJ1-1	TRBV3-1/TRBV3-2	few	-	CASKISDSPNTEAFF	TGTGCCAGCAAGATATCCGACAGTCCGAACACTGAAGCTTTCTTT
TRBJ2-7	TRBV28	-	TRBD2	CASSYGLARTYEQYF	TGTGCCAGCAGCTACGGACTAGCGAGGACCTACGAGCAGTACTTC
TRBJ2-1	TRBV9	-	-	CASSVDRLSEQFF	TGTGCCAGCAGCGTAGACCGACTCAGTGAGCAGTTCTTC
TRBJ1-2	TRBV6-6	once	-	CASRGQDNGYTF	TGTGCCAGCAGGGGGCAGGATAATGGCTACACCTTC
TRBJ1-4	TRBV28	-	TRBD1	CASSSQGTDIMTKLFF	TGTGCCAGCAGCTCCCAGGGGACAGACATTATGACAAAACTGTTTTTT
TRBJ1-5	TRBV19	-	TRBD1	CASSTPRGLILDRESNQPQHF	TGTGCCAGTAGTACCCCCCGCGGACTAATCCTAGACAGGGAAAGCAATCAGCCCCAGCATTTT
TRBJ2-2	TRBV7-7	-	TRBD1	CASSPTGQSTGELFF	TGTGCTAGCAGCCCGACAGGGCAATCGACCGGGGAGCTGTTTTTT
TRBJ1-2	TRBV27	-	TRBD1	CASSPGTGVGYTF	TGTGCCAGCAGTCCTGGGACAGGGGTTGGCTACACCTTC
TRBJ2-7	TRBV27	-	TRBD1	CASSGPTGVNEQYF	TGTGCCAGCTCGGGCCCGACAGGGGTGAACGAGCAGTACTTC
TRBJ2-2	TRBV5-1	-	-	CASSLLVPGVLAGELFF	TGCGCCAGCAGCTTGTTGGTCCCAGGGGTATTGGCCGGGGAGCTGTTTTTT
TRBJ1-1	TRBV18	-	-	CASSLGQNTEAFF	TGTGCCAGCTCCCTCGGACAGAACACTGAAGCTTTCTTT
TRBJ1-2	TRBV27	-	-	CASSSLVGVRGYTF	TGTGCCAGCAGTTCCTTGGTCGGGGTACGGGGCTACACCTTC
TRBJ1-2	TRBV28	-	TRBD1	CASIGTAYGYTF	TGTGCCAGCATCGGGACAGCCTATGGCTACACCTTC
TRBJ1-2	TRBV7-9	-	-	CASSLAQQDGYTF	TGTGCCAGCAGCTTAGCGCAGCAGGATGGCTACACCTTC
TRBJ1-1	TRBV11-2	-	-	CASSLDRREAFF	TGTGCCAGCAGCTTAGATCGAAGGGAGGCTTTCTTT
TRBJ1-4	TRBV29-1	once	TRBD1	CSAQGAGWEKLFF	TGCAGCGCTCAGGGGGCAGGCTGGGAAAAACTGTTTTTT
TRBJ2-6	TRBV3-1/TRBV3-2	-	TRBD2	CASSREGPRGANVLTF	TGTGCCAGCAGCCGGGAGGGTCCAAGAGGGGCCAACGTCCTGACTTTC
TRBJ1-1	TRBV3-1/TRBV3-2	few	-	CASSHQGGYGTEAFF	TGTGCCAGCAGCCACCAAGGAGGGTATGGCACTGAAGCTTTCTTT
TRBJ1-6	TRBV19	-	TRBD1	CASSRNTGAYNSPLHF	TGTGCCAGTAGCCGTAATACAGGGGCCTATAATTCACCCCTCCACTTT
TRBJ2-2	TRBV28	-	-	CASSSGVMTGELFF	TGTGCCAGCAGTTCCGGGGTGATGACCGGGGAGCTGTTTTTT
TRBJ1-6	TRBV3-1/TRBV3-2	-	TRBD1	CASSWGQGNSPLHF	TGTGCCAGCAGCTGGGGACAGGGTAATTCACCCCTCCACTTT
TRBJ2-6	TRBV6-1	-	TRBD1	CASSEPRTGGFFGANVLTF	TGTGCCAGCAGTGAACCTAGGACAGGGGGGTTCTTTGGGGCCAACGTCCTGACTTTC
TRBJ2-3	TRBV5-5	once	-	CASSRWGQDTQYF	TGTGCCAGCAGCCGTTGGGGGCAAGATACGCAGTATTTT
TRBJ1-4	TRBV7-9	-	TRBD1	CASSSQGASNEKLFF	TGTGCCAGCAGCTCACAGGGGGCCAGTAATGAAAAACTGTTTTTT
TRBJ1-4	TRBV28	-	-	CASSTPGANEKLFF	TGTGCCAGCAGCACACCCGGGGCTAATGAAAAACTGTTTTTT
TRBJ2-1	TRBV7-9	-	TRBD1	CASSPRDSHNEQFF	TGTGCCAGCAGCCCTAGGGACAGCCACAATGAGCAGTTCTTC
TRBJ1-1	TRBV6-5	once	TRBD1	CASSYGGGGSTEAFF	TGTGCCAGCAGTTACGGAGGGGGCGGAAGCACTGAAGCTTTCTTT
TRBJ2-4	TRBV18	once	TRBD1	CASSPSQGNNIQYF	TGTGCCAGCTCACCTTCACAGGGGAACAACATTCAGTACTTC
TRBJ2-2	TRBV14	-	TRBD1	CASSSGQGAGELFF	TGTGCCAGCAGTTCGGGACAGGGGGCCGGGGAGCTGTTTTTT
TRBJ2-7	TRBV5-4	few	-	CASSLRTAYEEQYF	TGTGCCAGCAGCTTACGGACAGCCTACGAGGAGCAGTACTTC
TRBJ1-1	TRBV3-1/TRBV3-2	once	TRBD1	CASSRQGATEAFF	TGTGCCAGCAGCCGACAGGGGGCCACTGAAGCTTTCTTT
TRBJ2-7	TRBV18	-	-	CASSRDEGDEQYF	TGTGCCAGCTCACGTGACGAGGGCGACGAGCAGTACTTC
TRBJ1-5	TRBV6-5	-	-	CASSTPSPQNQPQHF	TGTGCCAGCAGTACGCCTTCACCGCAGAATCAGCCCCAGCATTTT
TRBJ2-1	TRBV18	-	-	CASSPKSQGYANEQFF	TGTGCCAGCTCACCGAAGTCCCAGGGTTACGCCAATGAGCAGTTCTTC
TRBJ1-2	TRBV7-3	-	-	CASSLEANYGYTF	TGTGCCAGCAGCTTAGAGGCCAACTATGGCTACACCTTC
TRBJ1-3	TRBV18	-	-	CASSPPGVRDTGNTIYF	TGTGCCAGCTCACCACCCGGGGTACGGGACACTGGAAACACCATATATTTT
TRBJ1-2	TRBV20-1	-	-	CSVRGYGYTF	TGCAGTGTACGGGGCTATGGCTACACCTTC
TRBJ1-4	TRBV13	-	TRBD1	CASSAYPGQPATNEKLFF	TGTGCCAGCAGCGCCTATCCGGGACAGCCCGCAACTAATGAAAAACTGTTTTTT
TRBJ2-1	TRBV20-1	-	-	CSASKGHYNEQFF	TGCAGTGCTAGTAAGGGGCACTACAATGAGCAGTTCTTC
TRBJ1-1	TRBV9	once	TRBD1	CASSVLGGVNTEAFF	TGTGCCAGCAGCGTTTTAGGGGGCGTGAACACTGAAGCTTTCTTT
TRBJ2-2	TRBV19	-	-	CASSTGTSVNTGELFF	TGTGCCAGTAGTACCGGGACATCAGTGAACACCGGGGAGCTGTTTTTT
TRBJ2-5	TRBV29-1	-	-	CSVEGQIQETQYF	TGCAGCGTTGAAGGGCAGATACAAGAGACCCAGTACTTC
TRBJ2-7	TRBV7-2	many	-	CASSLVPGGSYEQYF	TGTGCCAGCAGCTTAGTTCCAGGGGGGTCCTACGAGCAGTACTTC
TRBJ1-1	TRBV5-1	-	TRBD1	CASRAGTGSPEAFF	TGCGCCAGCAGGGCCGGGACAGGGAGCCCTGAAGCTTTCTTT